This entry describes one TCR beta chain. Its antigen remains unidentified. Trimming removed 2 bases from V and 3 bases from J, with 14 bases in between. Germline lookup yields CDR1 MNHEY and CDR2 SMNVEV (reference sequence). The CDR3 is made up of 15 amino acids. Time point indicated: baseline, week 1 (first vaccination visit). Treatment of the sample: pre-vaccination baseline after standard-of-care therapy. This specimen comes from a study of a mutant IDH1 vaccine in newly diagnosed glioma. About the research overall: There were roughly 62% males and about 38% females among treated patients, whose mean age was 40.4 years. Therapy received beforehand was radiotherapy, temozolomide, or both, with most patients given both. Study conclusions and caveats: The study observed vaccine-induced immune responses in just over 90% of patients. Shifts in the top peripheral T cell clonotypes seemed unrelated to pseudoprogression.

Libraries were prepared by immunoSEQ multiplex PCR; TCRdb keeps only in-frame clonotypes and omits some of them. The data contain roughly 25,000 clones, 90% to 95% of them singletons. The J gene is TRBJ2-7, the V gene TRBV27; D possibly corresponds to TRBD2 (5 bases). This sequence originates from a man under 40 with glioma. Sequences were derived from PBMCs, sampled from a glioma patient treated with radiotherapy, temozolomide or both. The CDR3 nucleotides read TGTGCCAGCAGTTTACCCCCTACACTAGGCTACGAGCAGTACTTC. Its translation is CASSLPPTLGYEQYF.